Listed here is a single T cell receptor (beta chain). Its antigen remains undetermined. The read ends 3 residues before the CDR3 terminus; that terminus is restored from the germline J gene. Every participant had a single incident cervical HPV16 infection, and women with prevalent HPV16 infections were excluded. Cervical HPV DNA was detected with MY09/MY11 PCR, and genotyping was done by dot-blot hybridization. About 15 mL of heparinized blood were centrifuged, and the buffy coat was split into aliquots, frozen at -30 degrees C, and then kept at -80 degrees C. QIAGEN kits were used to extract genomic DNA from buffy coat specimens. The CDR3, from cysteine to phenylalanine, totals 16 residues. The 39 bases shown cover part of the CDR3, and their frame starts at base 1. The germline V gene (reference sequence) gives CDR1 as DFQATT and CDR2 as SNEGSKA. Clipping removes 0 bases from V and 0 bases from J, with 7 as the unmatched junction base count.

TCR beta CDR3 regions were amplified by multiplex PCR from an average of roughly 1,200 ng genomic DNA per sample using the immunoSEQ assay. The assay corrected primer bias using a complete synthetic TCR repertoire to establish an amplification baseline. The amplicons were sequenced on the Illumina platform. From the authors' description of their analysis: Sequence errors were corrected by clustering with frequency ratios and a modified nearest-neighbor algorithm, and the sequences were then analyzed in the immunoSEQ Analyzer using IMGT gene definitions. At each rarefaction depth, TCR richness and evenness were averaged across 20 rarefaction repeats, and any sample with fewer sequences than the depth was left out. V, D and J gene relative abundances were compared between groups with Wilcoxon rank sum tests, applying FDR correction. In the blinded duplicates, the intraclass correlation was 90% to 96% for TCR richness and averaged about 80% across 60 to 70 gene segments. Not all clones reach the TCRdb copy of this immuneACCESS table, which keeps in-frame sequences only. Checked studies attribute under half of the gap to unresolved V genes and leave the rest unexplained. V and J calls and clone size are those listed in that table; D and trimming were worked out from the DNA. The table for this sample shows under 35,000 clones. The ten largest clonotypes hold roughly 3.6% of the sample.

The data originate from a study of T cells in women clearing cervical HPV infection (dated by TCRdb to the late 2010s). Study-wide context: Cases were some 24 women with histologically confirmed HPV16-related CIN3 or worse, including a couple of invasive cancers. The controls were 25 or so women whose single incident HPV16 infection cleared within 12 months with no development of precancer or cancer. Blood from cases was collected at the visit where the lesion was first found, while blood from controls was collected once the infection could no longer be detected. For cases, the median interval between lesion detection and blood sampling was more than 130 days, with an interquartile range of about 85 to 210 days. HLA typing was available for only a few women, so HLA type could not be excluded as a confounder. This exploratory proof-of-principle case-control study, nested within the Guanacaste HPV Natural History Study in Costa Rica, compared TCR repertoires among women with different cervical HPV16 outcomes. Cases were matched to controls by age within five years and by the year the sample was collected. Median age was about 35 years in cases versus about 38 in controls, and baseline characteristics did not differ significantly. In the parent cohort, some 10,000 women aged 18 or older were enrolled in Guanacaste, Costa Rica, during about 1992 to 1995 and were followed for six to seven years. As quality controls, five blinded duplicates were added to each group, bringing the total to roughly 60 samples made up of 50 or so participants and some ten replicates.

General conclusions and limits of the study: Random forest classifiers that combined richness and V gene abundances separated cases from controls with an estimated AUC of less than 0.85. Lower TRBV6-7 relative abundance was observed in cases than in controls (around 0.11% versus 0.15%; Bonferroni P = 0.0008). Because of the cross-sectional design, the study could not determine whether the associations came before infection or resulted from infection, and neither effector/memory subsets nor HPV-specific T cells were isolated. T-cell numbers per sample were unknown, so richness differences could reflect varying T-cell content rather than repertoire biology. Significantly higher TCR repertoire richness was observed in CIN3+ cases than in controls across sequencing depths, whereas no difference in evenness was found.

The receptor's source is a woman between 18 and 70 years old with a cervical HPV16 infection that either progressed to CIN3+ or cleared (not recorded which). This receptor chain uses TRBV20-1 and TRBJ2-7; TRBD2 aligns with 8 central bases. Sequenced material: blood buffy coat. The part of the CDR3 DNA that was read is TGCAGTGCTAGAGACACCGGAAGCGGGAGCTCCTACGAG. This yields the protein CSARDTGSGSSYE. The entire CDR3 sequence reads CSARDTGSGSSYEQYF.